One and the same sample provided the 25 T cell receptor beta chains below, sequenced in a study of cytomegalovirus exposure and HLA in healthy donors. Profiling relied on immunoSEQ multiplex PCR, and the TCRdb table lists in-frame clones only, not all of them. The data contain about 220,000 clones, over 80% of them singletons. The sequencing sample was made of PBMCs. These TCRs come from a woman younger than 35 in good health and CMV-seronegative.

This clone was counted once. One end of the junction fails to match germline, which may point to a read error. The J gene is TRBJ2-5, the V gene TRBV6-1; D unclear. CDR1 and CDR2 from the germline V gene are MNHNS and SASEGT. The CDR3 extends over 15 amino acids. The CDR3, as DNA: TGTGCCAGCAGTGAAGCGGGTATACCAAGAGAGGCCCAGTACTTC. This sequence encodes CASSEAGIPREAQYF.

The chain uses TRBV5-1 and TRBJ2-3; 8 bases fit TRBD2. This CDR3 has 17 amino acids. Germline trimming cut 0 bases from V and 3 bases from J; bases unmatched to any gene: 9. The germline V gene has CDR1 SGHRS and CDR2 YFSETQ. CDR3 nucleotide sequence: TGCGCCAGCAGCTTGGCCGTGGCGGGAGGAGTTACAGATACGCAGTATTTT. Translation: CASSLAVAGGVTDTQYF.

This chain's CDR3 is CSVVRVDTEAFF. The DNA of the CDR3 is TGCAGCGTTGTTCGGGTAGATACTGAAGCTTTCTTT. V gene TRBV29-1 combines with J gene TRBJ1-1; D is uncertain. Trimming shortened V by 4 bases and J by 5 bases, and 11 bases separated the two germline ends. The CDR3 is 12 residues long. Germline V gives CDR1 SQVTM, CDR2 ANQGSEA.

CDR3: CASRPNPPSDSPGYTF. The CDR3 DNA is TGTGCCAGCAGACCAAACCCACCATCGGACAGCCCTGGCTACACCTTC. The V and J genes are TRBV27 and TRBJ1-2; D possibly corresponds to TRBD1 (6 bases). The ends were cut back, 6 bases at V and 7 bases at J, with 24 bases in the middle. From germline, CDR1 is MNHEY and CDR2 SMNVEV (reference sequence). There are 16 residues in the CDR3.

The V call is TRBV6-5, the J call TRBJ2-3; the D is unclear. The CDR3 consists of 13 residues. Germline values: CDR1 MNHEY, CDR2 SVGAGI. Trimming stripped 2 bases from V and 6 bases from J, with 9 bases between. CDR3 region: CASSYSFQDTQYF. In DNA, the CDR3 is TGTGCCAGCAGTTACAGTTTCCAGGATACGCAGTATTTT.

This chain uses TRBV6-5 with TRBJ2-5; maybe TRBD1 (6 bases). This CDR3 is built from 15 residues. CDR1 is MNHEY, CDR2 SVGAGI, per germline. V dropped 6 bases and J dropped 5 bases, with 19 bases sitting between them. CDR3 in amino acids: CASSLRRGISETQYF. The CDR3 bases are TGTGCCAGCAGCTTACGTAGGGGGATATCGGAGACCCAGTACTTC.

J is TRBJ1-5 and V is TRBV30; D call uncertain. Trimming shortened V by 3 bases and J by 4 bases, and 7 bases separated the two germline ends. Germline V CDR1 and CDR2: GTSNPN, SVGIG (reference sequence). CDR3 length: 12 amino acids. The CDR3 coding sequence is TGTGCCTGGAGCAGGTTGAATCAGCCCCAGCATTTT. Protein: CAWSRLNQPQHF.

The chain joins TRBV11-2 to TRBJ1-4; a weak D match, TRBD1 (5 bases). Germline V lookup: CDR1 SGHAT, CDR2 FQNNGV. V was pared by 5 bases and J by 0 bases, with 13 bases between. The CDR3 is 16 amino acids. The CDR3 nucleotides read TGTGCCAGCAGCGGGTGGGGCGGTGCAACTAATGAAAAACTGTTTTTT. It specifies CASSGWGGATNEKLFF.

V and J are TRBV19 and TRBJ2-7, with D tentatively TRBD2 (5 bases). V lost 5 bases, J lost 8 bases, and 19 bases lay in between. Germline values: CDR1 LNHDA, CDR2 SQIVND (reference sequence). The CDR3 consists of 14 residues. The DNA of the CDR3 is TGTGCCAGTAGTCCCCTAAGCGGACGTACTAAGCAGTACTTC. Protein: CASSPLSGRTKQYF.

The V call is TRBV11-2, the J call TRBJ2-7; TRBD1 aligns across 10 bases. There are 14 residues in the CDR3. The V gene end was trimmed by 3 bases and the J gene end by 4 bases; junction bases not matched to a gene: 3. Per germline, CDR1 SGHAT and CDR2 FQNNGV. For the CDR3, the DNA is TGTGCCAGCAGCTTTTCGGGACAGGGGTACGAGCAGTACTTC. Translated, it gives CASSFSGQGYEQYF.

The chain carries TRBV7-3 and TRBJ1-6, with a tentative D call TRBD1 (5 bases). The germline V and J ends were trimmed by 2 bases and 7 bases, with 18 bases remaining between them. Germline V gene data show CDR1 as SGHTA and CDR2 as FQGTGA. CDR3 length: 17 amino acids. CDR3 loop: CASSLEAPRARNSPLHF. The CDR3 bases are TGTGCCAGCAGCTTAGAGGCTCCCAGGGCAAGGAATTCACCCCTCCACTTT.

In regard to this clone: The same CDR3 also results from other DNA sequences found in this sample. The chain couples TRBV5-1 to TRBJ1-5, with D uncertain. The CDR3 is 13 amino acids. V was shortened by 0 bases and J by 4 bases, with 5 bases between the two germline ends. CDR1 SGHRS and CDR2 YFSETQ come from the germline V gene. The CDR3 is CASSLAGNQPQHF. Here the CDR3 DNA reads TGCGCCAGCAGCTTGGCCGGGAATCAGCCCCAGCATTTT.

The V and J genes are TRBV9 and TRBJ1-2; 8 nucleotides line up with TRBD1. V was pared by 6 bases and J by 4 bases, with 11 bases of the junction left unmatched. The germline gives CDR1 SGDLS, CDR2 YYNGEE. The CDR3 totals 15 residues. In DNA, the CDR3 is TGTGCCAGCACCTCAGGACAGGGATTAACCTATGGCTACACCTTC. It translates to CASTSGQGLTYGYTF.

This clone appeared a few times. The rearrangement links TRBV29-1 to TRBJ2-2; no firm D call. The CDR3 is made up of 15 amino acids. Per the germline V gene, CDR1 is SQVTM and CDR2 is ANQGSEA. V lost 4 bases, J lost 0 bases, and 12 bases lay in between. CDR3 loop: CSVAPRRTNTGELFF. In DNA form, the CDR3 reads TGCAGCGTTGCCCCTAGACGGACGAACACCGGGGAGCTGTTTTTT.

This chain links TRBV2 with TRBJ1-2, with D unresolved. V was clipped by 5 bases and J by 6 bases, with 16 bases between them. This CDR3 is 14 amino acids long. The germline gives CDR1 SNHLY, CDR2 FYNNEI. The DNA of the CDR3 is TGTGCCAGCAGTTTCAAGAGGGATGAAGATGGCTACACCTTC. Translating gives CASSFKRDEDGYTF.

The chain uses TRBV18 and TRBJ2-7; no definite D call. V was clipped by 1 base and J by 5 bases, with 21 bases between them. Germline lookup yields CDR1 KGHSH and CDR2 LQKENI. The CDR3 is made up of 17 amino acids. CDR3: CASSPLSPTPVRDEQYF. CDR3 bases: TGTGCCAGCTCACCACTAAGTCCCACACCGGTCCGGGACGAGCAGTACTTC.

The chain has TRBV5-4 and TRBJ2-1, with 8 bases fitting TRBD2. CDR1 is SGHNT, CDR2 YYREEE, per germline (reference sequence). J lost 6 bases, V lost 4 bases, and 12 bases had no gene match. The CDR3 loop spans 16 amino acids. The CDR3 spells CASSPGVSGGPNEQFF. DNA of the CDR3: TGTGCCAGCAGCCCGGGGGTCTCGGGAGGGCCCAATGAGCAGTTCTTC. The complete variable domain, with remaining parts taken from reference TRBV5-4 and TRBJ2-1, reads ETGVTQSPTHLIKTRGQQVTLRCSSQSGHNTVSWYQQALGQGPQFIFQYYREEENGRGNFPPRFSGLQFPNYSSELNVNALELDDSALYLCASSPGVSGGPNEQFFGPGTRLTVL.

The rearrangement uses TRBV10-3 and TRBJ2-5, with D maybe TRBD2 (5 bases). The CDR3 runs 15 residues. Trimming took off 4 bases at V and 4 bases at J, with 16 bases between the two ends. Per germline, CDR1 ENHRY and CDR2 SYGVKD. The CDR3 nucleotides read TGTGCCATCAGTGTCACAGAGGGCTGGGGAGAGACCCAGTACTTC. Encoded protein: CAISVTEGWGETQYF.

This clone showed up just once. The J gene is TRBJ1-5, the V gene TRBV30, with a possible D match to TRBD1 (5 bases). The V end was cut by 0 bases, the J end by 4 bases, with 16 bases between. Germline V gene sequence: CDR1 GTSNPN, CDR2 SVGIG (reference sequence). There are 16 residues in the CDR3. The CDR3 DNA follows: TGTGCCTGGAGTGTAGGGTCAGGGTCCTATAATCAGCCCCAGCATTTT. As protein: CAWSVGSGSYNQPQHF.

This clone was picked up one time. This chain links TRBV29-1 with TRBJ2-6; D is ambiguous. V gave up 2 bases and J gave up 2 bases, with 7 bases separating them. This CDR3 has 14 amino acids. Germline V gene data show CDR1 as SQVTM and CDR2 as ANQGSEA. The CDR3 nucleotides read TGCAGCGTTGAATCGGTCACTGGGGCCAACGTCCTGACTTTC. Its translation: CSVESVTGANVLTF. The variable domain in full, with the rest retrieved from reference TRBV29-1 and TRBJ2-6, is SAVISQKPSRDICQRGTSLTIQCQVDSQVTMMFWYRQQPGQSLTLIATANQGSEATYESGFVIDKFPISRPNLTFSTLTVSNMSPEDSSIYLCSVESVTGANVLTFGAGSRLTVL.

The chain recombines TRBV7-2 with TRBJ2-7; D perhaps matches TRBD1 (5 bases). From germline, CDR1 is SGHTA and CDR2 FQGNSA. The V end was cut by 3 bases, the J end by 0 bases, with 9 bases between. The CDR3 sequence is 14 residues long. Here the CDR3 reads CASSFRTTSYEQYF. The DNA of the CDR3 is TGTGCCAGCAGCTTTAGGACAACCTCCTACGAGCAGTACTTC.

The rearrangement uses TRBV2 and TRBJ2-7; 8 bases agree with TRBD1. The junction had 6 bases not matched to a gene; V was cut back by 8 bases and J by 3 bases. This CDR3 contains 13 residues. The V gene's germline CDR1 is SNHLY and CDR2 FYNNEI. This chain's CDR3 is CASLDRVSYEQYF. The DNA for the CDR3 is TGTGCCAGCCTGGACAGGGTCAGCTACGAGCAGTACTTC.

This clone came up a few times. The chain employs TRBV30 and TRBJ1-2, with D possibly being TRBD1 (6 bases). Germline V gene sequence: CDR1 GTSNPN, CDR2 SVGIG (reference sequence). V lost 3 bases to trimming and J lost 4 bases, with 15 bases between them. The CDR3 extends over 14 amino acids. The CDR3: CAWSNGQPTYGYTF. The DNA of the CDR3 is TGTGCCTGGAGCAATGGACAGCCCACCTATGGCTACACCTTC.

This chain links TRBV28 with TRBJ1-5; D not resolved. This CDR3 has 14 residues. V was pared by 6 bases and J by 3 bases, with 12 bases between. Germline V gene lookup returns CDR1 MDHEN and CDR2 SYDVKM. The CDR3, as DNA: TGTGCCAGCAGCCTTCTCGGTTCCAATCAGCCCCAGCATTTT. It specifies CASSLLGSNQPQHF. The entire variable domain, with the rest obtained from reference TRBV28 and TRBJ1-5, is as follows: DVKVTQSSRYLVKRTGEKVFLECVQDMDHENMFWYRQDPGLGLRLIYFSYDVKMKEKGDIPEGYSVSREKKERFSLILESASTNQTSMYLCASSLLGSNQPQHFGDGTRLSIL.

The chain links TRBV7-8 to TRBJ2-7; 7 bases are a match to TRBD1. V shed 1 base and J 2 bases; nucleotides not matched to a gene: 8. This CDR3 contains 16 residues. The germline CDR1 and CDR2 sequences are SGHVS and FQNEAQ. Written as DNA, the CDR3 is TGTGCCAGCAGCTTAGACACGAGGGGGCAAACCTACGAGCAGTACTTC. This sequence encodes CASSLDTRGQTYEQYF.